This is a list of T cell receptor beta chains from one sample in a study of blood T cells in healthy people across ages. In TCRdb, the 5' RACE reads were re-called with MiXCR into one record per CDR3 protein. This table has 350,000 to 450,000 distinct CDR3 sequences, approximately 52% appearing once. The source material was blood. The receptors shown here come from a man in his sixties in good health. Each CDR3 is given with its conserved first and last residue. A D gene is named only where the DNA matches it firmly. Only some rows state a clone size, as once, few, many or a class for expanded clones.

TRBV5-1	-	TRBJ2-5	-	CASSRTGGQNQETQYF	TGCGCCAGCAGCCGAACCGGGGGTCAAAACCAAGAGACCCAGTACTTC
TRBV6-1	few	TRBJ2-6	-	CASSAREGRSGANVLTF	TGTGCCAGCAGTGCCCGCGAGGGCCGATCTGGGGCCAACGTCCTGACTTTC
TRBV12-3/TRBV12-4	-	TRBJ2-5	-	CASSFLRMRGTQYF	TGTGCCAGCAGTTTCCTTCGCATGCGTGGGACCCAGTACTTC
TRBV5-1	-	TRBJ1-6	-	CASSLETGGSYNSPLHF	TGCGCCAGCAGCCTAGAGACGGGTGGTTCCTATAATTCACCCCTCCACTTT
TRBV7-2	-	TRBJ1-4	-	CASRFTGGSNEKLFF	TGTGCCAGCAGATTTACCGGGGGTTCGAATGAAAAACTGTTTTTT
TRBV5-1	-	TRBJ1-1	-	CASSLAGGTSEAFF	TGCGCCAGCAGCTTGGCGGGGGGGACTAGTGAAGCTTTCTTT
TRBV7-9	few	TRBJ2-7	-	CASSPPGPYLDEQYF	TGTGCCAGCAGCCCACCGGGGCCCTACCTCGACGAGCAGTACTTC
TRBV7-2	-	TRBJ2-1	-	CASSLFGDEQFF	TGTGCCAGCAGCTTATTTGGGGATGAGCAGTTCTTC
TRBV12-3/TRBV12-4	-	TRBJ2-2	TRBD1	CASSPQGDTGELFF	TGTGCCAGCAGCCCACAGGGGGACACCGGGGAGCTGTTTTTT
TRBV7-2	few	TRBJ2-4	-	CASSLVGREQYF	TGTGCCAGCAGCTTAGTCGGGCGTGAGCAGTACTTC
TRBV12-3/TRBV12-4	many	TRBJ1-1	TRBD1	CASREQGAVGNTEAFF	TGTGCCAGCAGGGAACAGGGGGCGGTTGGGAACACTGAAGCTTTCTTT
TRBV6-2/TRBV6-3	-	TRBJ2-3	-	CASIGLGSTDTQYF	TGTGCCAGCATAGGGCTAGGAAGCACAGATACGCAGTATTTT
TRBV7-2	-	TRBJ2-7	TRBD2	CASSSPQRELSYEQYF	TGTGCCAGCAGCTCCCCCCAGCGGGAGCTCTCCTACGAGCAGTACTTC
TRBV20-1	-	TRBJ1-2	-	CSANTRAGRGYTF	TGCAGTGCTAACACCAGGGCGGGGCGAGGCTACACCTTC
TRBV27	many	TRBJ2-1	TRBD2	CASSLGLASGNSEQFF	TGTGCCAGCAGTTTGGGGCTGGCTAGCGGGAATAGTGAGCAGTTCTTC
TRBV4-2	few	TRBJ2-7	TRBD2	CASSLERGSSYEQYF	TGTGCCAGCAGCCTTGAGCGGGGAAGCTCCTACGAGCAGTACTTC
TRBV5-1	-	TRBJ2-4	-	CASSLREDLDQYF	TGCGCCAGCAGCTTGAGAGAGGATTTGGACCAGTACTTC
TRBV7-2	-	TRBJ2-1	TRBD1	CASSPYSGTGVHEQFF	TGTGCCAGCAGCCCGTACTCAGGGACAGGGGTACATGAGCAGTTCTTC
TRBV6-2/TRBV6-3	-	TRBJ2-4	-	CASSYSTVQNIQYF	TGTGCCAGCAGTTACTCGACAGTTCAAAACATTCAGTACTTC
TRBV5-1	-	TRBJ2-3	-	CASSQQASTDTQYF	TGCGCCAGCAGTCAACAGGCGTCCACAGATACGCAGTATTTT
TRBV6-1	-	TRBJ2-3	-	CASAGPSRDTQYF	TGTGCCAGCGCCGGACCTTCTCGAGATACGCAGTATTTT
TRBV6-6	-	TRBJ2-1	TRBD2	CASSYRREFHNEQFF	TGTGCCAGCAGTTATAGGCGGGAGTTCCACAATGAGCAGTTCTTC
TRBV7-8	-	TRBJ2-7	TRBD2	CASSPGTSVPYEQYF	TGTGCCAGCAGCCCCGGGACTAGCGTCCCCTACGAGCAGTACTTC
TRBV19	-	TRBJ1-2	-	CASTSPSGYTF	TGTGCCAGTACCTCGCCGAGTGGCTACACCTTC
TRBV12-3/TRBV12-4	-	TRBJ2-1	TRBD2	CASSFGLAGTYNEQFF	TGTGCCAGCAGTTTCGGGCTAGCGGGTACCTACAATGAGCAGTTCTTC
TRBV20-1	-	TRBJ2-1	TRBD2	CSARLHYRAGGSDEQFF	TGCAGTGCTAGACTCCATTATAGGGCGGGGGGTTCTGATGAGCAGTTCTTC
TRBV24-1	-	TRBJ2-5	-	CATSDPTTPLRETQYF	TGTGCCACCAGTGACCCGACTACGCCGTTACGTGAGACCCAGTACTTC
TRBV29-1	-	TRBJ2-7	TRBD1	CSARQGIGEQYF	TGCAGCGCACGACAGGGGATCGGCGAGCAGTACTTC
TRBV10-3	few	TRBJ2-7	-	CAISDIYGGGSDEQYF	TGTGCCATCAGTGATATCTACGGGGGAGGCTCGGACGAGCAGTACTTC
TRBV13	-	TRBJ1-1	-	CASSANSGTRAEAFF	TGTGCCAGCAGCGCAAATTCCGGGACACGAGCTGAAGCTTTCTTT
TRBV29-1	-	TRBJ2-1	-	CSVEGTQGFNEQFF	TGCAGCGTTGAAGGGACGCAGGGGTTCAATGAGCAGTTCTTC
TRBV29-1	-	TRBJ2-1	-	CSAWDPLYNEQFF	TGCAGCGCCTGGGACCCCCTCTACAATGAGCAGTTCTTC
TRBV20-1	few	TRBJ2-7	-	CSARDMSTVSYEQYF	TGCAGTGCTAGAGATATGTCTACTGTATCCTACGAGCAGTACTTC
TRBV28	-	TRBJ1-1	-	CASRTRGWNTEAFF	TGTGCCAGCAGAACCAGGGGATGGAACACTGAAGCTTTCTTT
TRBV6-1	few	TRBJ1-6	TRBD1	CASSALGQGNSPLHF	TGTGCCAGCAGTGCCCTGGGACAGGGAAATTCACCCCTCCACTTT
TRBV6-5	-	TRBJ2-7	TRBD1	CASSYTGTGQTYEQYF	TGTGCCAGCAGTTACACCGGGACAGGGCAAACCTACGAGCAGTACTTC
TRBV20-1	-	TRBJ2-7	-	CSADQGGFGEQYF	TGCAGTGCCGATCAGGGGGGGTTTGGCGAGCAGTACTTC
TRBV4-2	once	TRBJ1-2	-	CASGQDLTSYGYTF	TGTGCCAGCGGCCAAGATTTGACCAGCTATGGCTACACCTTC
TRBV12-3/TRBV12-4	-	TRBJ2-2	-	CASSPGQNTGELFF	TGTGCCAGCAGCCCGGGACAGAACACCGGGGAGCTGTTTTTT
TRBV7-9	-	TRBJ2-3	TRBD1	CASGRGRTDTQYF	TGTGCCAGCGGCAGGGGGAGAACAGATACGCAGTATTTT
TRBV4-2	-	TRBJ1-5	-	CASGGGRSQPQHF	TGTGCCAGCGGGGGGGGGCGCAGTCAGCCCCAGCATTTT
TRBV20-1	-	TRBJ2-7	-	CSAKPMTPGTYNEQYF	TGCAGTGCTAAGCCTATGACCCCGGGCACCTACAATGAGCAGTACTTC
TRBV27	-	TRBJ2-5	TRBD2	CASSPPASGAHNEQYF	TGTGCCAGCAGCCCACCCGCTAGCGGGGCTCACAATGAGCAGTACTTC
TRBV6-5	-	TRBJ1-2	TRBD1	CASRPDRGANYGYTF	TGTGCCAGCAGACCGGACAGGGGTGCCAACTATGGCTACACCTTC
TRBV20-1	-	TRBJ2-5	TRBD1	CSATRTGGKGTQYF	TGCAGTGCTACTCGGACAGGGGGCAAAGGGACCCAGTACTTC
TRBV7-9	-	TRBJ2-7	-	CASSDRGPYEQYF	TGTGCCAGCAGCGACCGGGGCCCCTACGAGCAGTACTTC
TRBV11-3	-	TRBJ1-4	-	CASSRRAGEKLFF	TGTGCCAGCAGTCGGAGGGCAGGAGAAAAACTGTTTTTT
TRBV5-1	-	TRBJ2-7	-	CASSLASLGGDPDEQYF	TGCGCCAGCAGCTTGGCCAGTTTAGGAGGAGATCCGGACGAGCAGTACTTC
TRBV5-6	-	TRBJ2-3	TRBD1	CASSLSGTGSTDTQYF	TGTGCCAGCAGCCTATCCGGGACAGGGAGCACAGATACGCAGTATTTT
TRBV7-2	-	TRBJ2-4	TRBD1	CASSLDRGRAKNIQYF	TGTGCCAGCAGCCTTGACAGGGGCAGGGCCAAAAACATTCAGTACTTC
TRBV7-9	-	TRBJ2-6	-	CASSRTVPSGANVLTF	TGTGCCAGCAGCCGAACAGTCCCCTCTGGGGCCAACGTCCTGACTTTC
TRBV6-2/TRBV6-3	few	TRBJ2-5	TRBD2	CASSPTSGGRETQYF	TGTGCCAGCAGTCCGACTAGCGGGGGGAGAGAGACCCAGTACTTC
TRBV7-2	-	TRBJ2-1	-	CASSRSSNEQFF	TGTGCCAGCAGCCGTTCAAGCAATGAGCAGTTCTTC